This T cell receptor (beta chain) emerged from a study of cytomegalovirus exposure and HLA in healthy donors. Whole-study results and caveats: Overall, around 160 TCR beta chains were annotated as cytomegalovirus-associated.

Comments on this clone: Antigen unknown.

PCR was performed using 60 Vbeta and 13 Jbeta primers. In the original processing: Unique TCR beta chains numbered 80 million to 95 million in a later analysis, with 10 million to 14 million shared. TCRdb's table, derived via immunoSEQ multiplex PCR, lists solely in-frame clones and lacks some. The DNA gave D and trimming, while V, J and clone size come from that table. The repertoire holds under 150,000 clones, with approximately 77% as singletons. Germline assignment: CDR1 SNHLY and CDR2 FYNNEI. This CDR3 is built from 14 residues. V shed 7 bases and J shed 5 bases, with 15 bases lying between them.

V and J are TRBV2 and TRBJ1-5, with D tentatively TRBD1 (6 bases). This TCR was recovered from a woman aged 55-69 years in good health and CMV-seronegative. The sample comprised PBMCs. CDR3 residues: CASKISTGDQPQHF. CDR3 nucleotides: TGTGCCAGCAAGATCTCGACAGGAGATCAGCCCCAGCATTTT.